Below are 14 T cell receptor beta chains sequenced from a single sample in a study of blood T cell repertoires in COVID-19. Measured with immunoSEQ multiplex PCR; TCRdb has only the in-frame clones, and not every one. The data show some 200,000 clones, with 88% seen just once and approximately 1.8% held by the top ten. The sample consisted of peripheral blood. The source of these receptors is a man between 70 and 80 years old with acute or convalescent COVID-19.

Comments on this clone: One end of the junction varies from germline; a read error may be responsible. The J gene is TRBJ2-2, the V gene TRBV7-7, with 10 positions matching TRBD1. The CDR3 extends over 15 amino acids. Germline CDR1 and CDR2: SSHAT and FNYEAQ (reference sequence). Here the CDR3 reads CASSLGGTGVGELFF. The CDR3 coding sequence is TGTGCTAGCAGCTTAGGCGGGACAGGGGTCGGGGAGCTGTTTTTT.

V and J are TRBV9 and TRBJ1-2; D possibly corresponds to TRBD1 (5 bases). The germline V gene has CDR1 SGDLS and CDR2 YYNGEE. CDR3 length: 18 residues. Trimming stripped 0 bases from V and 5 bases from J, with 23 bases between. The CDR3 bases are TGTGCCAGCAGCGTAGAAGCAGGGCTCGGTCCCAACCTTTATGGCTACACCTTC. Protein sequence: CASSVEAGLGPNLYGYTF. Full variable domain (remainder filled in from reference TRBV9 and TRBJ1-2): DSGVTQTPKHLITATGQRVTLRCSPRSGDLSVYWYQQSLDQGLQFLIQYYNGEERAKGNILERFSAQQFPDLHSELNLSSLELGDSALYFCASSVEAGLGPNLYGYTFGSGTRLTVV.

This chain joins TRBV25-1 and TRBJ2-1; 7 nucleotides line up with TRBD2. After removal of 6 bases from V and 7 bases from J, the junction contained 6 bases not matched to a gene. The CDR3 is 13 amino acids. Germline-derived CDR1 and CDR2 are MGHDK and SYGVNS. CDR3 loop: CASRGDYTNEQFF. The CDR3 DNA reads TGTGCCAGCAGAGGGGACTACACTAATGAGCAGTTCTTC.

V usage is TRBV9 and J usage is TRBJ1-1; possibly TRBD1 for D (5 bases). There are 15 residues in the CDR3. Per the germline V gene, CDR1 is SGDLS and CDR2 is YYNGEE. Between the trimmed V and J ends, which lost 0 bases and 6 bases, there was a span of 15 bases. The CDR3: CASSVAGGTRSEAFF. The CDR3, as DNA: TGTGCCAGCAGCGTAGCCGGCGGGACGCGCTCTGAAGCTTTCTTT.

A remark on this clone: Other DNA sequences from this sample encode an identical CDR3 as well. The chain is built from TRBV5-4 and TRBJ2-5; D gene unclear. V was shortened by 6 bases and J by 0 bases, with 6 bases between the two germline ends. The germline V gene has CDR1 SGHNT and CDR2 YYREEE (reference sequence). This CDR3 is built from 12 residues. The CDR3 nucleotides read TGTGCCAGCAACCAGTACCAAGAGACCCAGTACTTC. Protein sequence: CASNQYQETQYF. Full variable domain (remainder filled in from reference TRBV5-4 and TRBJ2-5): ETGVTQSPTHLIKTRGQQVTLRCSSQSGHNTVSWYQQALGQGPQFIFQYYREEENGRGNFPPRFSGLQFPNYSSELNVNALELDDSALYLCASNQYQETQYFGPGTRLLVL.

The rearrangement joins TRBV10-2 to TRBJ2-1, with D possibly being TRBD2 (5 bases). There are 16 residues in the CDR3. Germline values: CDR1 WSHSY, CDR2 SAAADI. V was clipped by 0 bases and J by 4 bases, with 13 bases between them. The CDR3 DNA follows: TGCGCCAGCAGTGAGTCTTGGCGGGTAGGGTACAATGAGCAGTTCTTC. Its translation: CASSESWRVGYNEQFF.

The J gene is TRBJ2-2, the V gene TRBV18, with TRBD2 identical over 8 bases. The CDR3 runs 16 residues. J was trimmed by 4 bases and V by 6 bases; bases with no gene match: 10. The germline V gene has CDR1 KGHSH and CDR2 LQKENI. The CDR3 spells CASSWTSIDSTGELFF. In DNA form, the CDR3 reads TGTGCCAGCTCTTGGACTAGCATCGATAGCACCGGGGAGCTGTTTTTT. The full variable domain, completed using reference TRBV18 and TRBJ2-2, is NAGVMQNPRHLVRRRGQEARLRCSPMKGHSHVYWYRQLPEEGLKFMVYLQKENIIDESGMPKERFSAEFPKEGPSILRIQQVVRGDSAAYFCASSWTSIDSTGELFFGEGSRLTVL.

This CDR3 reads CASSNLAGGADTQYF. In DNA form, the CDR3 reads TGTGCCAGCAGTAATCTAGCGGGAGGGGCAGATACGCAGTATTTT. J is TRBJ2-3 and V is TRBV27; 12 bases match TRBD2. Germline loops: CDR1 MNHEY, CDR2 SMNVEV (reference sequence). The CDR3 totals 15 residues. The V gene end was trimmed by 5 bases and the J gene end by 4 bases; junction bases not matched to a gene: 4.

The V call is TRBV24-1, the J call TRBJ2-1, with 10 nucleotides matching TRBD2. Per germline, CDR1 KGHDR and CDR2 SFDVKD. The ends lost 3 bases at V and 0 bases at J; junction bases unmatched: 1. The CDR3 runs to 16 residues. CDR3 nucleotides: TGTGCCACCAGTGATCCTAGCGGGAGCTCCTACAATGAGCAGTTCTTC. Amino acids: CATSDPSGSSYNEQFF.

This chain joins TRBV14 and TRBJ2-2, with D possibly matching TRBD1 (5 bases). V dropped 7 bases and J dropped 6 bases, with 21 bases sitting between them. From germline, CDR1 is SGHDN and CDR2 FVKESK. This CDR3 contains 16 residues. For the CDR3, the DNA is TGTGCCAGCACCCGAACAGGTTATACTTACGCCGGGGAGCTGTTTTTT. Translating gives CASTRTGYTYAGELFF.

The chain employs TRBV5-1 and TRBJ2-1; TRBD2 aligns across 15 bases. The germline CDR1 and CDR2 sequences are SGHRS and YFSETQ. The V segment lost 1 base and the J segment 0 bases; nucleotides outside the gene matches: 11. The CDR3 sequence is 21 residues long. CDR3 loop: CASSLPRRTSGRATSYNEQFF. Here the CDR3 DNA reads TGCGCCAGCAGCTTGCCCCGAAGGACTAGCGGGAGGGCCACCTCCTACAATGAGCAGTTCTTC.

The sample holds one count of this clone. The V and J genes are TRBV6-5 and TRBJ2-1, with a tentative D call TRBD2 (6 bases). The CDR3 covers 16 residues. CDR1 MNHEY and CDR2 SVGAGI come from the germline V gene. Between the trimmed V and J ends, which lost 4 bases and 2 bases, there was a span of 15 bases. The CDR3 region has the DNA TGTGCCAGCAGTTTTCGTCTAGCGTTAACCTACAATGAGCAGTTCTTC. Protein sequence: CASSFRLALTYNEQFF.

The chain is built from TRBV2 and TRBJ2-5; D may be TRBD2 (5 bases). The CDR3 has 12 amino acids. V lost 7 bases, J lost 7 bases, and 13 bases lay in between. Germline-derived CDR1 and CDR2 are SNHLY and FYNNEI. For the CDR3, the DNA is TGTGCCAGCAAAGGACCCGCGGGGACCCAGTACTTC. It specifies CASKGPAGTQYF.

The gene calls are TRBV7-8 and TRBJ2-7, with D possibly TRBD2 on 6 matching bases. The germline V gene encodes CDR1 SGHVS and CDR2 FQNEAQ. This CDR3 has 14 amino acids. Trimming removed 3 bases at V and 5 bases at J, with 14 bases between. The CDR3 DNA follows: TGTGCCAGCAGCTTGGAGCTAGCGTCTAACGAGCAGTACTTC. This gives the protein CASSLELASNEQYF.